Sequencing of this T cell receptor (beta chain) was carried out in a study of CD8 T cells in ankylosing spondylitis. General observations from the study: A TCR beta motif made of about eight highly homologous variants seemed typical of ankylosing spondylitis blood.

MiXCR, run by TCRdb on the 5' RACE reads, gives a single entry per CDR3 protein. The sample yields about 200,000 distinct CDR3 sequences, around 13% seen once. This clonotype turned up a few times. Its antigen remains unidentified. The CDR3 has 14 residues. The J segment lost 4 bases and the V segment lost 2 bases, leaving 2 bases of the junction unmatched. The germline CDR1 and CDR2 sequences are MNHEY and SMNVEV (reference sequence). The chain combines TRBV27 with TRBJ2-1; 7 bases are a match to TRBD2. The TCR originated in a male donor with ankylosing spondylitis or in good health (not recorded which). The sequenced material came from blood, either unsorted or a sorted T cell fraction (not recorded which). The DNA of the CDR3 is TGTGCCAGCAGTTTACTAGCGGTATACAATGAGCAGTTCTTC. Translated, it gives CASSLLAVYNEQFF.